Listed below are T cell receptor beta chains from one sample, sequenced in a study of cytomegalovirus exposure and HLA in healthy donors. Data came from immunoSEQ multiplex PCR; TCRdb stores just in-frame clones and leaves some out. The sample records about 200,000 clones, 70% to 80% being singletons. Sequenced input: PBMCs. Receptors were obtained from a woman aged 25 to 39 in good health and CMV-seropositive. CDR3s include the opening cysteine and the closing phenylalanine or tryptophan. A D gene is named only where the DNA matches it firmly. Clone size, where shown, is once, few, many, or a class for clones that have expanded.

v_call	cdr3_length	d_call	clone_size	j_call	cdr3_aa	cdr3_nt
TRBV11-2	14	NA	NA	TRBJ2-5	CASSFQTGQETQYF	TGTGCCAGCAGCTTTCAGACAGGCCAAGAGACCCAGTACTTC
TRBV11-3	15	NA	NA	TRBJ2-2	CASSPGGQMTGELFF	TGTGCCAGCAGTCCTGGCGGGCAGATGACCGGGGAGCTGTTTTTT
TRBV18	15	TRBD1	NA	TRBJ1-6	CASSPRGGEDSPLHF	TGTGCCAGCTCACCTAGAGGGGGCGAGGATTCACCCCTCCACTTT
TRBV7-2	15	TRBD2	once	TRBJ2-2	CASSLWASGSGELFF	TGTGCCAGCAGCCTTTGGGCTAGCGGATCCGGGGAGCTGTTTTTT
TRBV19	16	NA	NA	TRBJ1-6	CASSIGFSSYNSPLHF	TGTGCCAGTAGTATTGGCTTCAGCTCCTATAATTCACCCCTCCACTTT
TRBV7-3	16	TRBD1	NA	TRBJ1-1	CASSLSGTALNTEAFF	TGTGCCAGCAGCTTATCAGGGACAGCGTTGAACACTGAAGCTTTCTTT
TRBV28	14	NA	NA	TRBJ2-7	CASSLGSGLYEQYF	TGTGCCAGCAGTTTAGGTTCAGGACTGTACGAGCAGTACTTC
TRBV6-1	15	TRBD1	NA	TRBJ1-4	CASRVRQGGNEKLFF	TGTGCCAGCAGGGTCAGACAGGGGGGAAATGAAAAACTGTTTTTT
TRBV4-3	17	NA	NA	TRBJ1-6	CASSQGRGVEDNSPLHF	TGCGCCAGCAGCCAAGGGCGGGGGGTGGAAGATAATTCACCCCTCCACTTT
TRBV6-5	14	TRBD1	NA	TRBJ1-6	CASSVGTGHSPLHF	TGTGCCAGCAGCGTAGGGACAGGACATTCACCCCTCCACTTT
TRBV2	14	NA	NA	TRBJ2-7	CASEKGGGVYEQYF	TGTGCCAGCGAGAAGGGAGGGGGGGTCTACGAGCAGTACTTC
TRBV5-6	15	NA	NA	TRBJ2-7	CASSSFHRVSYEQYF	TGTGCCAGCAGCAGCTTTCACCGGGTCTCCTACGAGCAGTACTTC
TRBV5-1	14	NA	NA	TRBJ2-5	CASSLAASKETQYF	TGCGCCAGCAGCTTGGCCGCGTCCAAAGAGACCCAGTACTTC
TRBV11-2	17	NA	NA	TRBJ1-6	CASSLVNPQLYNSPLHF	TGTGCCAGCAGCTTAGTTAATCCCCAACTCTATAATTCACCCCTCCACTTT
TRBV7-8	14	NA	few	TRBJ2-3	CASSLVGTTDTQYF	TGTGCCAGCAGCTTAGTTGGCACGACAGATACGCAGTATTTT
TRBV28	13	NA	NA	TRBJ1-1	CASSLGTGSRAFF	TGTGCCAGCAGTTTAGGCACAGGCTCGCGAGCTTTCTTT
TRBV6-6	12	NA	NA	TRBJ1-4	CASSSVGEKLFF	TGTGCCAGCAGCTCCGTCGGTGAAAAACTGTTTTTT
TRBV7-3	17	TRBD2	NA	TRBJ2-6	CASSARLAGSGANVLTF	TGTGCCAGCAGCGCCAGACTAGCCGGCTCAGGGGCCAACGTCCTGACTTTC
TRBV5-1	15	NA	NA	TRBJ2-3	CASSFDVTYTDTQYF	TGCGCCAGCAGCTTCGATGTTACCTACACAGATACGCAGTATTTT
TRBV5-4	13	NA	NA	TRBJ1-4	CASSFDGGEKLFF	TGTGCCAGCAGCTTCGACGGAGGAGAAAAACTGTTTTTT
TRBV5-1	15	NA	NA	TRBJ2-3	CASSLVVGAPDTQYF	TGCGCCAGCAGCTTGGTAGTGGGGGCCCCAGATACGCAGTATTTT
TRBV2	14	NA	NA	TRBJ2-2	CASSVAVNTGELFF	TGTGCCAGCTCGGTGGCGGTGAACACCGGGGAGCTGTTTTTT
TRBV15	15	TRBD2	once	TRBJ2-3	CATSPESGIGYSQYF	TGTGCCACCAGCCCGGAAAGCGGGATCGGGTACTCGCAGTATTTT
TRBV4-2	15	TRBD2	once	TRBJ2-7	CASTRGRGGNYEQYF	TGTGCCAGCACCCGAGGTCGCGGGGGTAACTACGAGCAGTACTTC
TRBV9	16	NA	NA	TRBJ2-2	CASSVTAELPSGELFF	TGTGCCAGCAGCGTAACAGCGGAACTACCGTCCGGGGAGCTGTTTTTT
TRBV5-1	14	TRBD2	NA	TRBJ2-1	CASSPSGNYNEQFF	TGCGCCAGCAGCCCTAGCGGAAACTACAATGAGCAGTTCTTC
TRBV27	14	NA	NA	TRBJ2-5	CASQILAGGETQYF	TGTGCCAGCCAAATTCTAGCTGGAGGAGAGACCCAGTACTTC
TRBV18	14	NA	NA	TRBJ1-1	CASSPLAVNTEAFF	TGTGCCAGCTCACCACTGGCGGTGAACACTGAAGCTTTCTTT
TRBV28	13	NA	NA	TRBJ1-2	CASSLAGRDGYTF	TGTGCCAGCAGTTTAGCAGGGCGCGATGGCTACACCTTC
TRBV5-1	13	TRBD1	few	TRBJ1-1	CASSFGQGAEAFF	TGCGCCAGCAGCTTCGGACAGGGCGCGGAAGCTTTCTTT
TRBV9	16	NA	NA	TRBJ2-3	CASSVEWGRVTDTQYF	TGTGCCAGCAGCGTAGAATGGGGCCGAGTGACAGATACGCAGTATTTT
TRBV6-6	14	TRBD1	NA	TRBJ1-2	CASRTPGTGSGYTF	TGTGCCAGCAGGACCCCCGGGACAGGGTCTGGCTACACCTTC
TRBV29-1	14	NA	NA	TRBJ2-7	CSVVDRLSSYEQYF	TGCAGCGTTGTAGACCGATTGAGCTCCTACGAGCAGTACTTC
TRBV7-9	16	NA	NA	TRBJ1-1	CASSLGFSGRGTEAFF	TGTGCCAGCAGCTTAGGATTTTCGGGGAGGGGAACTGAAGCTTTCTTT
TRBV28	14	NA	NA	TRBJ1-2	CASSPGGRGYGYTF	TGTGCCAGCAGTCCCGGGGGGCGCGGCTATGGCTACACCTTC
TRBV9	14	NA	NA	TRBJ2-3	CASSVRGVTDTQYF	TGTGCCAGCAGCGTTCGAGGCGTCACAGATACGCAGTATTTT
TRBV5-3	15	TRBD1	NA	TRBJ2-1	CARSLPGQGNNEQFF	TGTGCCAGAAGCTTGCCGGGACAGGGGAACAATGAGCAGTTCTTC
TRBV18	15	TRBD2	NA	TRBJ2-3	CASSPLAGDTDTQYF	TGTGCCAGCTCACCCCTAGCGGGAGACACAGATACGCAGTATTTT
TRBV19	12	TRBD1	NA	TRBJ2-1	CASKGQYNEQFF	TGTGCCAGTAAGGGACAGTACAATGAGCAGTTCTTC
TRBV19	16	NA	NA	TRBJ2-5	CASSPTQPPGRETQYF	TGTGCCAGTAGTCCCACCCAGCCCCCGGGGAGGGAGACCCAGTACTTC
TRBV5-8	19	TRBD1	NA	TRBJ1-2	CASSLRSTRAQQGASGYTF	TGTGCCAGCAGCCTCAGGTCTACCCGCGCCCAACAGGGGGCTAGTGGCTACACCTTC
TRBV7-2	14	NA	NA	TRBJ2-3	CASSPRQYTDTQYF	TGTGCCAGCAGCCCTCGACAGTACACAGATACGCAGTATTTT
TRBV10-1	13	NA	NA	TRBJ1-2	CASRSTGNYGYTF	TGCGCCAGCAGATCGACAGGAAACTATGGCTACACCTTC
TRBV7-9	18	TRBD2	NA	TRBJ2-2	CASSFPAGGVGDTGELFF	TGTGCCAGCAGCTTTCCAGCGGGAGGCGTGGGGGACACCGGGGAGCTGTTTTTT
TRBV6-6	12	NA	NA	TRBJ1-2	CASSQGYYGYTF	TGTGCCAGCAGTCAGGGCTACTATGGCTACACCTTC
TRBV6-6	14	TRBD1	NA	TRBJ1-2	CASTTGQGGRGYTF	TGTGCCAGCACCACCGGACAGGGAGGAAGGGGCTACACCTTC
TRBV28	14	NA	few	TRBJ1-2	CASIPLGGTYGYTF	TGTGCCAGCATTCCATTAGGGGGAACGTATGGCTACACCTTC
TRBV4-3	18	TRBD2	NA	TRBJ2-3	CASSQDTTSGGYTDTQYF	TGCGCCAGCAGCCAAGATACGACTAGCGGGGGTTACACAGATACGCAGTATTTT
TRBV19	16	TRBD2	NA	TRBJ2-1	CASSMTSGPSYNEQFF	TGTGCCAGTAGTATGACTAGCGGTCCCTCCTACAATGAGCAGTTCTTC
TRBV5-1	17	TRBD2	few	TRBJ2-5	CASSSRRLAGVGETQYF	TGCGCCAGCAGCTCCAGGCGGTTAGCGGGAGTAGGTGAGACCCAGTACTTC
TRBV27	17	TRBD2	NA	TRBJ2-3	CASSLRLAGGRTDTQYF	TGTGCCAGCAGTTTACGGCTAGCGGGAGGCCGCACAGATACGCAGTATTTT
TRBV18	15	TRBD1	NA	TRBJ2-7	CASSPGNDRGKEQYF	TGTGCCAGCTCACCAGGGAACGACAGGGGAAAGGAGCAGTACTTC
TRBV11-3	18	TRBD1	NA	TRBJ1-4	CASSSPGRQGGTNEKLFF	TGTGCCAGCAGCTCGCCGGGGAGACAGGGGGGGACTAATGAAAAACTGTTTTTT
TRBV5-1	24	TRBD1	NA	TRBJ1-3	CASSRLRDRARTYTEGSSGNTIYF	TGCGCCAGCAGCCGCCTTCGGGACAGGGCCCGAACATACACTGAGGGGTCCTCTGGAAACACCATATATTTT
TRBV5-1	14	NA	few	TRBJ1-1	CASSLEGGFTEAFF	TGCGCCAGCAGCTTGGAGGGAGGTTTCACTGAAGCTTTCTTT
TRBV11-2	17	TRBD2	NA	TRBJ2-5	CASSPGTSGRGQETQYF	TGTGCCAGCAGCCCAGGGACTAGCGGGAGAGGGCAAGAGACCCAGTACTTC
TRBV18	14	NA	NA	TRBJ2-1	CASSGAGPYNEQFF	TGTGCCAGCTCCGGGGCGGGGCCCTACAATGAGCAGTTCTTC
TRBV6-1	12	NA	NA	TRBJ2-3	CASSEIVDTQYF	TGTGCCAGCAGTGAAATCGTAGATACGCAGTATTTT
TRBV2	20	TRBD2	NA	TRBJ2-3	CASSEPASGGAIPPSDTQYF	TGTGCCAGCAGTGAACCAGCTAGCGGGGGGGCAATCCCCCCCTCAGATACGCAGTATTTT